One sample yielded the 23 T cell receptor beta chains listed below, sequenced in a study of cytotoxic CD8 clonotypes in ibrutinib-treated CLL. The assay was immunoSEQ multiplex PCR, and TCRdb's table has in-frame clones only and misses some. The table has about 300,000 clones, 67% seen once. This material consisted of PBMCs, taken after 36 months of ibrutinib treatment. Receptors originate from a human donor with chronic lymphocytic leukemia.

This sequence joins TRBV21-1 and TRBJ2-1; no check of the table's D call, TRBD2, against the DNA was made. TRBV21-1 is assigned pseudogene status. This CDR3 spans 14 amino acids. CDR3 loop: CASNREAPYNEQFF. The CDR3 nucleotides read TGTGCCAGCAATCGGGAAGCACCCTACAATGAGCAGTTCTTC.

The chain recombines TRBV19 with TRBJ2-1; tentatively, D is TRBD1 (5 bases). Germline V gene sequence: CDR1 LNHDA, CDR2 SQIVND (reference sequence). The germline V and J ends were trimmed by 5 bases and 7 bases, with 18 bases remaining between them. This CDR3 contains 15 residues. This CDR3 is CASSSNRKKGNEQFF. Written as DNA, the CDR3 is TGTGCCAGTAGTTCTAACAGGAAGAAGGGGAATGAGCAGTTCTTC.

The CDR3: CASSAIAGTRPYNEQFF. CDR3 coding DNA: TGTGCCAGCAGCGCAATAGCGGGGACCCGCCCCTACAATGAGCAGTTCTTC. The V and J genes are TRBV9 and TRBJ2-1; 8 positions match TRBD2. V dropped 3 bases and J dropped 2; count of bases not matched to a gene: 10. This CDR3 has 17 amino acids. The germline V gene encodes CDR1 SGDLS and CDR2 YYNGEE.

The chain employs TRBV27 and TRBJ2-7; 10 positions match TRBD2. This CDR3 spans 14 amino acids. Germline V gene sequence: CDR1 MNHEY, CDR2 SMNVEV (reference sequence). The V segment lost 5 bases and the J segment 4 bases; nucleotides outside the gene matches: 5. The CDR3 bases are TGTGCCAGCAGTCCTCTAGCGGGAGCATACGAGCAGTACTTC. Amino acid sequence: CASSPLAGAYEQYF.

This clone was picked up a small number of times. The genes are TRBV4-3 and TRBJ1-3, with D unresolved. Germline values: CDR1 LGHNA, CDR2 YSLEER. This CDR3 contains 18 residues. V lost 0 bases to trimming and J lost 1 base, with 16 bases between them. This CDR3 is CASSQEPPQGGSGNTIYF. The DNA of the CDR3 is TGCGCCAGCAGCCAAGAGCCCCCTCAAGGTGGATCTGGAAACACCATATATTTT.

The chain has TRBV4-1 and TRBJ1-5; 9 positions match TRBD1. CDR3 size: 17 residues. Trimming cost V 1 base and J 5 bases; bases outside gene matches: 9. The germline V gene has CDR1 MGHRA and CDR2 YSYEKL. CDR3 sequence (DNA): TGCGCCAGCAGCCAAGGATTTCGGACAGGGGCTTATCAGCCCCAGCATTTT. Translating gives CASSQGFRTGAYQPQHF.

In regard to this clone: The sample has other DNA sequences that encode this CDR3 too. This chain uses TRBV18 with TRBJ2-3; D is unclear. Germline values: CDR1 KGHSH, CDR2 LQKENI. The germline V and J ends were trimmed by 3 bases and 0 bases, with 7 bases remaining between them. The CDR3 has 14 residues. As DNA, the CDR3 is TGTGCCAGCTCACCCACTGGTAGCACAGATACGCAGTATTTT. This codes for CASSPTGSTDTQYF.

This sequence joins TRBV5-5 and TRBJ2-7; D is possibly TRBD1 (6 bases). V was shortened by 5 bases and J by 4 bases, with 31 bases between the two germline ends. Germline-derived CDR1 and CDR2 are SGHKS and YYEKEE (reference sequence). This CDR3 spans 19 amino acids. CDR3 in DNA: TGTGCCAGCAGATATCAATTCAGTCGGGACACCTTATCTCGATACGAGCAGTACTTC. Its protein product is CASRYQFSRDTLSRYEQYF.

V usage is TRBV9 and J usage is TRBJ2-1, with TRBD2 identical over 8 bases. Trimming cost V 5 bases and J 4 bases; bases outside gene matches: 14. This CDR3 contains 17 residues. In germline, CDR1 is SGDLS, CDR2 YYNGEE. CDR3 loop: CASSDARGGRMYNEQFF. The CDR3, as DNA: TGTGCCAGCAGTGATGCCCGGGGCGGGAGGATGTACAATGAGCAGTTCTTC.

J is TRBJ1-3 and V is TRBV15, with D tentatively TRBD1 (5 bases). Trimming removed 6 bases at V and 0 bases at J, with 12 bases between. This CDR3 comprises 15 residues. Germline V gene lookup returns CDR1 LNHNV and CDR2 YYDKDF (reference sequence). The CDR3 DNA is TGTGCCACCAGGCCGGGGGGTTCCTCTGGAAACACCATATATTTT. This encodes CATRPGGSSGNTIYF.

V usage is TRBV6-6 and J usage is TRBJ2-7; 10 nucleotides match TRBD2. V lost 5 bases to trimming and J lost 10 bases; unmatched junction nucleotides: 5. The CDR3 length is 12 residues. Germline CDR1 MNHNY, CDR2 SVGAGI (reference sequence). The CDR3 bases are TGTGCCAGCAGTCAAGCGGGAGGGCATCAGTACTTC. Protein sequence: CASSQAGGHQYF.

The chain couples TRBV4-1 to TRBJ1-4; 7 bases align to TRBD1. With V trimmed by 1 base and J by 7 bases, 3 bases remained unmatched. The CDR3 loop spans 14 amino acids. CDR1 is MGHRA and CDR2 is YSYEKL in the germline V gene. The CDR3 DNA reads TGCGCCAGCAGCCAAGGCGACAGGGTTGAAAAACTGTTTTTT. This codes for CASSQGDRVEKLFF.

Concerning this clone: At one end the junction does not follow the germline gene, possibly because of a read error. The V and J genes are TRBV19 and TRBJ1-2, with TRBD1 identical over 8 bases. Germline CDR1 is LNHDA and CDR2 is SQIVND (reference sequence). This CDR3 is 12 amino acids long. DNA of the CDR3: TGTGCCAGTAGTTCAACAGGCGGACAGGGACACTTC. Residues: CASSSTGGQGHF.

The chain carries TRBV27 and TRBJ2-3; D not certain. Germline CDR1 MNHEY, CDR2 SMNVEV (reference sequence). With 5 bases removed from V and 0 bases from J, the gap between germline ends came to 6 bases. This CDR3 region has 13 residues. For the CDR3, the DNA is TGTGCCAGCAGTCCGAGTAGCACAGATACGCAGTATTTT. The encoded protein is CASSPSSTDTQYF.

This clone was seen a handful of times. This chain connects TRBV6-1 to TRBJ1-4; no reliable D call. CDR3 length: 16 residues. Germline loops: CDR1 MNHNS, CDR2 SASEGT. The V end lost 4 bases, the J end lost 8 bases, and 20 bases lay between the germline ends. CDR3 sequence (DNA): TGTGCCAGCAGTGGGGCCAATCGCGGTTCTAGGGAAAAACTGTTTTTT. This codes for CASSGANRGSREKLFF.

This clone was detected only once. V is TRBV6-6 and J is TRBJ2-3, with 10 bases matching TRBD2. Germline CDR1 reads MNHNY; CDR2 reads SVGAGI (reference sequence). After removal of 4 bases from V and 2 bases from J, the junction contained 6 bases not matched to a gene. This CDR3 comprises 16 residues. The CDR3: CASSSASGGYTDTQYF. The CDR3 bases are TGTGCCAGCAGTTCGGCTAGCGGGGGTTACACAGATACGCAGTATTTT.

The rearrangement joins TRBV6-6 to TRBJ2-7, with 9 bases identical to TRBD1. After removal of 6 bases from V and 2 bases from J, the junction contained 5 bases not matched to a gene. The CDR3 has 14 residues. CDR1 is MNHNY and CDR2 is SVGAGI in the germline V gene (reference sequence). The CDR3 region has the DNA TGTGCCAGCAGGACCACAGGGGGCCCCTACGAGCAGTACTTC. Residues: CASRTTGGPYEQYF.

This clone turned up a few times. The genes are TRBV7-3 and TRBJ2-1; no definite D call. Per germline, CDR1 SGHTA and CDR2 FQGTGA. The CDR3 sequence is 13 residues long. The V gene lost 5 bases and the J gene lost 3 bases, with 8 bases spanning the gap. CDR3 sequence: CASSRMGYNEQFF. CDR3 DNA: TGTGCCAGCAGCCGCATGGGCTACAATGAGCAGTTCTTC.

The chain joins TRBV6-5 to TRBJ1-5, with D perhaps matching TRBD1 (5 bases). The CDR3 length is 14 residues. Germline V gene sequence: CDR1 MNHEY, CDR2 SVGAGI. V was cut by 2 bases and J by 5 bases, with 10 bases left in between. The CDR3, as DNA: TGTGCCAGCAGTTACGGGCAGGGAGATCAGCCCCAGCATTTT. It translates to CASSYGQGDQPQHF.

The rearrangement joins TRBV4-1 to TRBJ2-1; 14 bases fit TRBD2. The CDR3 length is 17 residues. After removal of 0 bases from V and 6 bases from J, the junction contained 4 bases not matched to a gene. Per the germline V gene, CDR1 is MGHRA and CDR2 is YSYEKL. The CDR3 coding sequence is TGCGCCAGCAGCCAAGATTGGGGACTAGCGGGAGTCAATGAGCAGTTCTTC. It encodes CASSQDWGLAGVNEQFF.

The chain employs TRBV29-1 and TRBJ2-7, with TRBD2 matching 7 bases. Trimming cost V 4 bases and J 4 bases; bases outside gene matches: 13. Germline CDR1 is SQVTM and CDR2 is ANQGSEA. There are 15 residues in the CDR3. The CDR3 coding sequence is TGCAGCGTTGGAGTTTTAAGGGGAGGGACGTACGAGCAGTACTTC. Protein sequence: CSVGVLRGGTYEQYF.

The V gene is TRBV7-3, the J gene TRBJ2-4, with D perhaps assigned TRBD1 or TRBD2 (6 bases each). V was clipped by 1 base and J by 2 bases, with 9 bases between them. The length of the CDR3 is 15 residues. Per the germline V gene, CDR1 is SGHTA and CDR2 is FQGTGA. The CDR3 loop is CASSLNGGTKNIQYF. CDR3 DNA sequence: TGTGCCAGCAGCTTAAACGGGGGCACCAAAAACATTCAGTACTTC.

The J gene is TRBJ1-1, the V gene TRBV4-2, with D possibly being TRBD1 (5 bases). The V end lost 5 bases, the J end lost 1 base, and 11 bases lay between the germline ends. The germline CDR1 and CDR2 sequences are LGHNA and YNFKEQ. This CDR3 is 14 amino acids long. CDR3 in amino acids: CASSVQGENTEAFF. The DNA for the CDR3 is TGTGCCAGCAGCGTCCAGGGCGAGAACACTGAAGCTTTCTTT.